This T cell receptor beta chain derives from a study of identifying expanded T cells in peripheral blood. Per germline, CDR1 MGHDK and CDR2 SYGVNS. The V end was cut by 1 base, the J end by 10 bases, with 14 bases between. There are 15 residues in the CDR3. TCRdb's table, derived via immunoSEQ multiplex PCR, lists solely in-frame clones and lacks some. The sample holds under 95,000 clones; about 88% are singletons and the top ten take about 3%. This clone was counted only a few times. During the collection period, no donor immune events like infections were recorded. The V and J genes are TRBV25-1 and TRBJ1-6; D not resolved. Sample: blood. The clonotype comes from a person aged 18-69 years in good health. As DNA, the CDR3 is TGTGCCAGCAGTGAATTAGGGAGAGCGGGGTCACCCCTCCACTTT. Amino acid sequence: CASSELGRAGSPLHF.